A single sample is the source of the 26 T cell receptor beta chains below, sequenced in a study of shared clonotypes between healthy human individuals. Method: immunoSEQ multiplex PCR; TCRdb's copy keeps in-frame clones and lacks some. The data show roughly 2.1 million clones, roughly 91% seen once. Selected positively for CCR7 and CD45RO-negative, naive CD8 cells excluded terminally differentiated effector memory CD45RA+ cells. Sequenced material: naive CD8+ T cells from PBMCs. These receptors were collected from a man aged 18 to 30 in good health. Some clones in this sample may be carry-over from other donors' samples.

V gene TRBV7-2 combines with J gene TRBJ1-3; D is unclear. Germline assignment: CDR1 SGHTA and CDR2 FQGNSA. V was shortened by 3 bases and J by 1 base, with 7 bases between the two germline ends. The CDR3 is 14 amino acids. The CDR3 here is CASSFSESGNTIYF. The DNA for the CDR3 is TGTGCCAGCAGCTTTTCTGAGTCTGGAAACACCATATATTTT.

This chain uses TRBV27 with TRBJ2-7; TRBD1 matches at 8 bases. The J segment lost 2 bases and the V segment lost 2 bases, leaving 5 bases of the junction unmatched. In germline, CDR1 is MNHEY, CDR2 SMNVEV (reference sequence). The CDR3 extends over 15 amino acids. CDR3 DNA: TGTGCCAGCAGTTTAGAGGGGGACAGGCCCTACGAGCAGTACTTC. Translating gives CASSLEGDRPYEQYF.

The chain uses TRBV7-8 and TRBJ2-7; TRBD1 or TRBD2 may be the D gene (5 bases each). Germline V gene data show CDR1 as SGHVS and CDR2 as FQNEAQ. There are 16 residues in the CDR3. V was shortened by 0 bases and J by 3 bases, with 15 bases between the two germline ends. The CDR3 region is CASSLARRRTNYEQYF. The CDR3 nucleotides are TGTGCCAGCAGCTTAGCGCGGAGGAGGACAAACTACGAGCAGTACTTC.

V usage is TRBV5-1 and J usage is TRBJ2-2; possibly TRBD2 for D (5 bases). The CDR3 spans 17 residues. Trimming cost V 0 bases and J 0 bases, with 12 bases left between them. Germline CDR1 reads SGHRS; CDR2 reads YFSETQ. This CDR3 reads CASSLVLAHANTGELFF. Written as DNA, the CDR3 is TGCGCCAGCAGCTTGGTTCTAGCCCACGCGAACACCGGGGAGCTGTTTTTT. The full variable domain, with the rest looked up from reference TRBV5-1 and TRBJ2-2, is KAGVTQTPRYLIKTRGQQVTLSCSPISGHRSVSWYQQTPGQGLQFLFEYFSETQRNKGNFPGRFSGRQFSNSRSEMNVSTLELGDSALYLCASSLVLAHANTGELFFGEGSRLTVL.

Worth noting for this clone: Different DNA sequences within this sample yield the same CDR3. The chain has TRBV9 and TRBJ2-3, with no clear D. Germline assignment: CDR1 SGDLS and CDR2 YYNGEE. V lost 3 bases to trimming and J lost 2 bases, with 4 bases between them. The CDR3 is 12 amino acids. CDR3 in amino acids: CASSENTDTQYF. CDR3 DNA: TGTGCCAGCAGCGAGAACACAGATACGCAGTATTTT. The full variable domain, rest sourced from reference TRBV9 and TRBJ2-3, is DSGVTQTPKHLITATGQRVTLRCSPRSGDLSVYWYQQSLDQGLQFLIQYYNGEERAKGNILERFSAQQFPDLHSELNLSSLELGDSALYFCASSENTDTQYFGPGTRLTVL.

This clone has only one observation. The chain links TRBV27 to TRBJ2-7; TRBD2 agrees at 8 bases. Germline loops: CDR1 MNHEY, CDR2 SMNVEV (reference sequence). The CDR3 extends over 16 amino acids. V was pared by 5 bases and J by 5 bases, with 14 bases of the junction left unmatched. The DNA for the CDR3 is TGTGCCAGCAGTCCCTCAGTAGGCGGGAGGACCCACGAGCAGTACTTC. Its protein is CASSPSVGGRTHEQYF.

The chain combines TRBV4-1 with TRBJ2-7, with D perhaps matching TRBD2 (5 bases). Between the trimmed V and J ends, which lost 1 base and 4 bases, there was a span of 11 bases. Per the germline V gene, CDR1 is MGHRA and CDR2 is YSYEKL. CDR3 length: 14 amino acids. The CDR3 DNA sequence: TGCGCCAGCAGCCAAGTTAACGAGGGTTACGAGCAGTACTTC. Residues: CASSQVNEGYEQYF.

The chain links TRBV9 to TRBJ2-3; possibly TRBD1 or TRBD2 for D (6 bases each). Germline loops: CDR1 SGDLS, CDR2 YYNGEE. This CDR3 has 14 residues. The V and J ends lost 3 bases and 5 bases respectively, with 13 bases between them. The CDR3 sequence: CASSGGASLDTQYF. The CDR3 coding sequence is TGTGCCAGCAGCGGGGGGGCTTCCCTAGATACGCAGTATTTT.

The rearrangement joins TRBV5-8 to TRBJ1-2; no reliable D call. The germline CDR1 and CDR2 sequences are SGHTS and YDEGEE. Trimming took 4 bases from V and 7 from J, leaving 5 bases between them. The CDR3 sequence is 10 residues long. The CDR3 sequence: CASSRVGYTF. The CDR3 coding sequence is TGTGCCAGCAGCAGGGTTGGCTACACCTTC.

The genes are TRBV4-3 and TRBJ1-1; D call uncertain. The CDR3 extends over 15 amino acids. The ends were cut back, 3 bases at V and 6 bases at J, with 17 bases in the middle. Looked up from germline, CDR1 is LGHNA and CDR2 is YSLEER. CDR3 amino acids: CASSQHRVGSPEAFF. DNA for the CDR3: TGCGCCAGCAGCCAGCACAGAGTAGGGTCCCCTGAAGCTTTCTTT.

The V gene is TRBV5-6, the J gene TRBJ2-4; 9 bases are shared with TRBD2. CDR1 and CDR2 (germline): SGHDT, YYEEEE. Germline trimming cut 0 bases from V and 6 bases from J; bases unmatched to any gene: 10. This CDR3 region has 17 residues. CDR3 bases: TGTGCCAGCAGCTTGGAGGTTAGCGGGGGCGGGAGAAACATTCAGTACTTC. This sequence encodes CASSLEVSGGGRNIQYF.

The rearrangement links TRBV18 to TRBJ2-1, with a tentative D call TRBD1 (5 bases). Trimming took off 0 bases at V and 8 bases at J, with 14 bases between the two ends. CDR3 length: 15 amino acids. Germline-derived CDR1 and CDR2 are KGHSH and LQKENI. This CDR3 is CASSPPEGDQDEQFF. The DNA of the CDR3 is TGTGCCAGCTCACCACCGGAAGGGGATCAAGATGAGCAGTTCTTC.

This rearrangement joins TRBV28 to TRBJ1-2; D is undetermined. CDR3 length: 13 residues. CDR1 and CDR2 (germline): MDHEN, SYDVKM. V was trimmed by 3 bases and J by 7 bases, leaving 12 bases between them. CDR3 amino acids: CASSFTASTGYTF. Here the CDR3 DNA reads TGTGCCAGCAGTTTTACAGCCTCTACTGGCTACACCTTC.

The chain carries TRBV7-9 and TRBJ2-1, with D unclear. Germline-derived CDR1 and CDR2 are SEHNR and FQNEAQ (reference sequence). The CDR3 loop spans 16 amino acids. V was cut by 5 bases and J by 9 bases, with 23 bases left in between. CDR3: CASSHGVSRPLGEQFF. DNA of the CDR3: TGTGCCAGCAGCCACGGCGTCTCCCGCCCGTTAGGTGAGCAGTTCTTC.

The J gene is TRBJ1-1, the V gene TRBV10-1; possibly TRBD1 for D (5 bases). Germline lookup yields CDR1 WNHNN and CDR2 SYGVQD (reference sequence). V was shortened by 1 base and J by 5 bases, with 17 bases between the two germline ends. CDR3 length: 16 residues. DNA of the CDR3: TGCGCCAGCAGTGAGTACGTTGGGGAAGGGGCAACTGAAGCTTTCTTT. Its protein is CASSEYVGEGATEAFF.

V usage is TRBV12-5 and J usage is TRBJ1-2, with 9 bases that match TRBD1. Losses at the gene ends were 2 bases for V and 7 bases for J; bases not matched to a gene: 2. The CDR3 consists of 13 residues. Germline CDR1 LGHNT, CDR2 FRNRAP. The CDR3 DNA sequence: TGTGCTAGTGGTTTGACAGGGGGCCTTGGCTACACCTTC. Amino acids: CASGLTGGLGYTF.

In DNA, the CDR3 is TGTGCCAGCAGCTTAATTGGCGCGGCGGAAGGGACCGGGGAGCTGTTTTTT. Amino acids: CASSLIGAAEGTGELFF. The chain employs TRBV7-3 and TRBJ2-2, with D hard to call. The germline V and J ends were trimmed by 1 base and 5 bases, with 17 bases remaining between them. This CDR3 has 17 residues. CDR1 and CDR2 from the germline V gene are SGHTA and FQGTGA.

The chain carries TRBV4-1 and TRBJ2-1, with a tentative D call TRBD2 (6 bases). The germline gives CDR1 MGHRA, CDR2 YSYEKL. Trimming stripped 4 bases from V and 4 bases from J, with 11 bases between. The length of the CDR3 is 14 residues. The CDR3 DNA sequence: TGCGCCAGCAGCCCCTCGGGGGATTACAATGAGCAGTTCTTC. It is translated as CASSPSGDYNEQFF.

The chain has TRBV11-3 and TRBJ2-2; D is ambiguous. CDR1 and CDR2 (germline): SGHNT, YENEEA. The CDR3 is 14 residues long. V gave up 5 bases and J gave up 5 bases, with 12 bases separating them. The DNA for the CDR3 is TGTGCCAGCAGCCCCGGGTCTGATACCGGGGAGCTGTTTTTT. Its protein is CASSPGSDTGELFF. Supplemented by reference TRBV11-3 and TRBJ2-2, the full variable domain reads EAGVVQSPRYKIIEKKQPVAFWCNPISGHNTLYWYLQNLGQGPELLIRYENEEAVDDSQLPKDRFSAERLKGVDSTLKIQPAELGDSAVYLCASSPGSDTGELFFGEGSRLTVL.

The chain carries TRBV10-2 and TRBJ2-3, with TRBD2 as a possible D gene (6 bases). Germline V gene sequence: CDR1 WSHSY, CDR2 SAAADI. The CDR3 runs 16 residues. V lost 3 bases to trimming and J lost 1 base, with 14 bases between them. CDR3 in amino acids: CASSDIGGWGTDTQYF. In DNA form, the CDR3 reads TGCGCCAGCAGTGACATCGGGGGTTGGGGCACAGATACGCAGTATTTT.

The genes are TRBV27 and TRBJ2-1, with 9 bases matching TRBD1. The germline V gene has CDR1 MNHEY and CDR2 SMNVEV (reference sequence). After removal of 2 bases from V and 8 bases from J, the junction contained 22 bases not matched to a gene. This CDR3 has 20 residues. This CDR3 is CASSLQPGQGYGFLWDEQFF. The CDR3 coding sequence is TGTGCCAGCAGTTTACAGCCGGGACAGGGTTATGGGTTCCTTTGGGATGAGCAGTTCTTC.

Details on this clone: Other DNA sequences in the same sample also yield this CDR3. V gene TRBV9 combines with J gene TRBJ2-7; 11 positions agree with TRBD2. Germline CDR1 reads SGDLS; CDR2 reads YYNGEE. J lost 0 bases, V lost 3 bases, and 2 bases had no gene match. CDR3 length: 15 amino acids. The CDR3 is CASSETSGSSYEQYF. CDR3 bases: TGTGCCAGCAGCGAAACTAGCGGGAGCTCCTACGAGCAGTACTTC. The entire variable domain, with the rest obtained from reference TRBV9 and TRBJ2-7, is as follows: DSGVTQTPKHLITATGQRVTLRCSPRSGDLSVYWYQQSLDQGLQFLIQYYNGEERAKGNILERFSAQQFPDLHSELNLSSLELGDSALYFCASSETSGSSYEQYFGPGTRLTVT.

The CDR3 nucleotides are TGTGCCAGCAGTCTGCGGGTCTCCGAAGGGGAGCAGTACTTC. This gives the protein CASSLRVSEGEQYF. The chain links TRBV27 to TRBJ2-7; possibly TRBD2 for D (5 bases). CDR3 length: 14 amino acids. Germline lookup yields CDR1 MNHEY and CDR2 SMNVEV (reference sequence). V lost 5 bases to trimming and J lost 7 bases, with 18 bases between them.

The CDR3 protein is CASQDRVVNEQYF. CDR3 nucleotide sequence: TGTGCAAGTCAGGACAGGGTCGTCAACGAGCAGTACTTC. This sequence joins TRBV12-2 and TRBJ2-7; the table names TRBD1, a call not compared with the DNA. TRBV12-2 is deemed a pseudogene. This CDR3 region has 13 residues.

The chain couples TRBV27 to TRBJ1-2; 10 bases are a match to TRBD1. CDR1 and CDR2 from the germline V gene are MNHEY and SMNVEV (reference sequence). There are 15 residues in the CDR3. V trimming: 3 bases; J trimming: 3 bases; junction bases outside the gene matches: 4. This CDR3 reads CASSLSGTGDYGYTF. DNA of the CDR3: TGTGCCAGCAGTTTGAGTGGGACAGGGGACTATGGCTACACCTTC.

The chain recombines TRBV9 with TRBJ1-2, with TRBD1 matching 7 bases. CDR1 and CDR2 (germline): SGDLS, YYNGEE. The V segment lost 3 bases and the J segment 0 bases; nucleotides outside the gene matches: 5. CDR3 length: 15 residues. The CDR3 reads CASSARDSSNYGYTF. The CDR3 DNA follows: TGTGCCAGCAGCGCCCGGGACAGCTCTAACTATGGCTACACCTTC.